Listed here are 8 T cell receptor beta chains from one sample, sequenced in a study of cytomegalovirus exposure and HLA in healthy donors. With 60 Vbeta and 13 Jbeta primers, the PCR was carried out. Libraries were prepared by immunoSEQ multiplex PCR; TCRdb keeps only in-frame clonotypes and omits some of them. Reported are roughly 120,000 clones; the ten largest clones contain about 2.7%. The specimen was PBMCs. These receptors originate from a man aged 25 to 40 in good health and CMV-seronegative.

According to its frequency, this clone is medium-sized (0.01 to 0.1%). The chain employs TRBV6-1 and TRBJ2-3; 12 nucleotides align to TRBD2. V shed 2 bases and J 4 bases; nucleotides not matched to a gene: 1. Per the germline V gene, CDR1 is MNHNS and CDR2 is SASEGT. The CDR3 sequence is 15 residues long. The CDR3: CASSELAGGPDTQYF. The CDR3 nucleotides are TGTGCCAGCAGTGAACTAGCGGGAGGGCCAGATACGCAGTATTTT.

The rearrangement uses TRBV10-3 and TRBJ2-7; tentatively, D is TRBD2 (5 bases). This CDR3 has 14 residues. V lost 6 bases and J lost 3, with 15 bases in between. CDR1 and CDR2 from the germline V gene are ENHRY and SYGVKD. The CDR3 loop is CAISALVTDYEQYF. CDR3 bases: TGTGCCATCAGCGCACTAGTCACCGACTACGAGCAGTACTTC.

This chain links TRBV6-1 with TRBJ2-7; D call uncertain. The CDR3 runs to 15 residues. Trimming shortened V by 2 bases and J by 2 bases, and 13 bases separated the two germline ends. Germline-derived CDR1 and CDR2 are MNHNS and SASEGT. DNA for the CDR3: TGTGCCAGCAGTGAACTCCGGCAGGTCACCTACGAGCAGTACTTC. Translation: CASSELRQVTYEQYF.

The genes are TRBV2 and TRBJ1-1; D not certain. The V and J ends lost 7 bases and 1 base respectively, with 13 bases between them. The CDR3 consists of 14 residues. Per the germline V gene, CDR1 is SNHLY and CDR2 is FYNNEI. The CDR3 protein is CASTAGVWNTEAFF. The DNA of the CDR3 is TGTGCCAGCACTGCAGGCGTATGGAACACTGAAGCTTTCTTT.

V is TRBV2 and J is TRBJ2-7; no firm D call. Trimming pared 11 bases from V and 2 bases from J, leaving 10 bases between. Germline values: CDR1 SNHLY, CDR2 FYNNEI. The CDR3 has 11 residues. Written as DNA, the CDR3 is TGTGCCGTATCTACAGCCTACGAGCAGTACTTC. Translating gives CAVSTAYEQYF.

Remarks on this clone: Other DNA sequences in this sample translate to the same CDR3. The V and J genes are TRBV29-1 and TRBJ1-1; D gene unclear. The CDR3 spans 12 residues. The germline gives CDR1 SQVTM, CDR2 ANQGSEA. V shed 6 bases and J shed 6 bases, with 14 bases lying between them. Here the CDR3 reads CSVGEGEAEAFF. The CDR3 nucleotides are TGCAGCGTCGGCGAAGGAGAGGCTGAAGCTTTCTTT.

V usage is TRBV5-1 and J usage is TRBJ2-5, with a possible D match to TRBD1 (6 bases). This CDR3 is built from 15 residues. The germline gives CDR1 SGHRS, CDR2 YFSETQ. Trimming left V 3 bases short and J 3 bases short, with 15 bases between. CDR3 nucleotide sequence: TGCGCCAGCAGCTCCGACCCGACAGGAAAAGAGACCCAGTACTTC. Translating it yields CASSSDPTGKETQYF.

As to this clone: This CDR3 is also generated by other DNA sequences in the sample. V is TRBV30 and J is TRBJ1-1, with D perhaps TRBD1 (6 bases). CDR3 length equals 14 residues. Looked up from germline, CDR1 is GTSNPN and CDR2 is SVGIG (reference sequence). V was shortened by 5 bases and J by 7 bases, with 20 bases between the two germline ends. The CDR3 nucleotides read TGTGCCTGGGGCCCGGGACAAACCCCATTTGAAGCTTTCTTT. It codes for CAWGPGQTPFEAFF.